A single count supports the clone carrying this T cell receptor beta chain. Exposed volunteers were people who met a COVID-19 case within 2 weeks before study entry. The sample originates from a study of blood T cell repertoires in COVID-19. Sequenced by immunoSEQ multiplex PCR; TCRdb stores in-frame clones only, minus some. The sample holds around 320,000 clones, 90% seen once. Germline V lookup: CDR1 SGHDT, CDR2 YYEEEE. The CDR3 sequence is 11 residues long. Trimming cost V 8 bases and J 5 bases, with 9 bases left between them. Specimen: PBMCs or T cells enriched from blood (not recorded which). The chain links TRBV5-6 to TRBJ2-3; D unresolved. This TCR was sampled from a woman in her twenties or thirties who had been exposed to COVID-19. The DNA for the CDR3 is TGTGCCAGTAACCACAGAGATACGCAGTATTTT. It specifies CASNHRDTQYF.